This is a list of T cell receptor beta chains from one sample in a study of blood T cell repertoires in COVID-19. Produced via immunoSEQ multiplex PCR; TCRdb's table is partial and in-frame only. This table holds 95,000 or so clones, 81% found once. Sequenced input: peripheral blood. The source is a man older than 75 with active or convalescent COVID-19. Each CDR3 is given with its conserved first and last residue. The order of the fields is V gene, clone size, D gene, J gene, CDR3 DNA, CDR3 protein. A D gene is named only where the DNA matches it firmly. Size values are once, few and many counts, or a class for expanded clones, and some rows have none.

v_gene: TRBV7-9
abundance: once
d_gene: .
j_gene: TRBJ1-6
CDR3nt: TGTGCCAGCAGCTTAGCGCAGGGAGGGCAGGCACCCCTCCACTTT
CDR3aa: CASSLAQGGQAPLHF

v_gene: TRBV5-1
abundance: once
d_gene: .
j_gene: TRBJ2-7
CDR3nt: TGCGCCAGCAGGTGGGGGGCACGGACAGGACCCCACGAGCAGTACTTC
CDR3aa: CASRWGARTGPHEQYF

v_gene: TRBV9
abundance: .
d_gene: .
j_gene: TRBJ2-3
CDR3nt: TGTGCCAGCAGCGTAGCTGGCGGGGCCTCCTCAGGTACGCAGTATTTT
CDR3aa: CASSVAGGASSGTQYF

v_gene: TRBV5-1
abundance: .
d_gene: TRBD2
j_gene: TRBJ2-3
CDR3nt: TGCGCCAGCGCCCGACTAGCGGGGGGGCAAGATACGCAGTATTTT
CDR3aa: CASARLAGGQDTQYF

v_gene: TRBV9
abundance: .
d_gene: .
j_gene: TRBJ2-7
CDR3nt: TGTGCCAGCAGCGTAGAAGACATCCCTTCCTACGAGCAGTACTTC
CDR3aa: CASSVEDIPSYEQYF

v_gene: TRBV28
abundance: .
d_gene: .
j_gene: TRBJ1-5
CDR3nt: TGTGCCAGCAGCCCCCGGGGGGAGGGTAGCAATCAGCCCCAGCATTTT
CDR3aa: CASSPRGEGSNQPQHF

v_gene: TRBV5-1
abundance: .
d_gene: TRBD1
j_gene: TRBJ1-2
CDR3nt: TGCGCCAGCAGCTTGGGGACAGGGGTCTATGGCTACACCTTC
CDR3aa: CASSLGTGVYGYTF

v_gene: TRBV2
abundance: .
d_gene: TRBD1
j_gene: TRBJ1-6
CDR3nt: TGTGCCAGCAGTGTTGACAGGGCGACTTACTTT
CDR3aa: CASSVDRATYF

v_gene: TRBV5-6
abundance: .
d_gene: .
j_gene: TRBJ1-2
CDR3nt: TGTGCCAGCAGCTTCGGCGGGGCCTTGAACTATGGCTACACCTTC
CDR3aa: CASSFGGALNYGYTF

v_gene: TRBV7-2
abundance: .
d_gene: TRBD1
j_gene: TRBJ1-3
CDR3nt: TGTGCCAGCAGCTTAGCGATAGGGACAGTACCTGGAAACACCATATATTTT
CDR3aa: CASSLAIGTVPGNTIYF

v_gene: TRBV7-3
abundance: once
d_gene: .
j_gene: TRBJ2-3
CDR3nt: TGTGCCAGCAGCCCCACCGGGAAAAGCACAGATACGCAGTATTTT
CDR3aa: CASSPTGKSTDTQYF

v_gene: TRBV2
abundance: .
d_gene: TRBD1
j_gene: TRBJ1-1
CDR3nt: TGTGCCAGCAGTCAACAGGGGGGCACTGAAGCTTTCTTT
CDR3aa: CASSQQGGTEAFF

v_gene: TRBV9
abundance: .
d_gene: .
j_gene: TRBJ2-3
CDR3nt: TGTGCCAGCAGTGATGGAGGGCGGGGTCGTACAGATACGCAGTATTTT
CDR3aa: CASSDGGRGRTDTQYF

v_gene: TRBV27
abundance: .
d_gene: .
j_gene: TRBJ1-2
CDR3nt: TGTGCCAGCAGGCCTACAGGTCCCCGGGGCTACACCTTC
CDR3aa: CASRPTGPRGYTF

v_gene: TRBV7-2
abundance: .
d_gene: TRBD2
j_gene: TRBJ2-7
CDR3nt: TGTGCCAGCAGCTGGACTAGCGGGGCCTCCTACGAGCAGTACTTC
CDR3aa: CASSWTSGASYEQYF

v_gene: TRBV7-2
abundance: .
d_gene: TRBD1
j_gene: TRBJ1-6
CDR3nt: TGTGCCAGCAGCCCCCAGGGGACAGGGGGCTCCTATAATTCACCCCTCCACTTT
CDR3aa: CASSPQGTGGSYNSPLHF

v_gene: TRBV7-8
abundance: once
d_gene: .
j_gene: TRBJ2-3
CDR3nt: TGTGCCAGCAGCGGAAGCGGGGACAACAAGAATACGCAGTATTTT
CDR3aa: CASSGSGDNKNTQYF

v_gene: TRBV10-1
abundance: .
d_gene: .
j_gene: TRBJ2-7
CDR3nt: TGCGCCAGCAAACTCCGGGACACAACCTACGAGCAGTACTTC
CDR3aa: CASKLRDTTYEQYF

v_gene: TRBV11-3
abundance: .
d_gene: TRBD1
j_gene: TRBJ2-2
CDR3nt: TGTGCCAGCAGCTTAAGGACAGGGATGAACACCGGGGAGCTGTTTTTT
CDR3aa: CASSLRTGMNTGELFF

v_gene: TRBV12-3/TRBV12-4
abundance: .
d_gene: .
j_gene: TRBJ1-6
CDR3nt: TGTGCCAGCGGGATTTCCGGAGGGACTCCCCTCCACTTT
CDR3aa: CASGISGGTPLHF

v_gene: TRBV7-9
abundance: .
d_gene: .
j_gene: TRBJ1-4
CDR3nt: TGTGCCAGCAGCTGGCCAGGGGCTAATGAAAAACTGTTTTTT
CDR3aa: CASSWPGANEKLFF

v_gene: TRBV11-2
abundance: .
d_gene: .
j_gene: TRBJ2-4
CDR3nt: TGTGCCAGCAGCTTAGGGACAGCACCGCGAGCCAAAAACATTCAGTACTTC
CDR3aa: CASSLGTAPRAKNIQYF

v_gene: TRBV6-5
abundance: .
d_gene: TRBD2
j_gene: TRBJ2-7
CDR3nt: TGTGCCAGCAGTTACGGTGCCGGGGGGGCCTACGAGCAGTACTTC
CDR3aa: CASSYGAGGAYEQYF

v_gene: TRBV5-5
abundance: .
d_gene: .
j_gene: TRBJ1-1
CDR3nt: TGTGCCAGCAGCCTGACAATCATGAACACTGAAGCTTTCTTT
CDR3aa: CASSLTIMNTEAFF

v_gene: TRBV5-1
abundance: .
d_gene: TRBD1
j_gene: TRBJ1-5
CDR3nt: TGCGCCAGCAGCTTAGGACAGGGGGACAATCAGCCCCAGCATTTT
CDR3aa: CASSLGQGDNQPQHF

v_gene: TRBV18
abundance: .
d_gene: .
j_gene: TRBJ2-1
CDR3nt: TGTGCCAGCTCACCGGTAGGTGTCGGGGTCCAAAACTACAATGAGCAGTTCTTC
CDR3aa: CASSPVGVGVQNYNEQFF

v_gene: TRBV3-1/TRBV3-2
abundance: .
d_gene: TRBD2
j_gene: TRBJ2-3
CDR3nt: TGTGCCAGCAGCCATAGCGGGGGAGACACAGATACGCAGTATTTT
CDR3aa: CASSHSGGDTDTQYF

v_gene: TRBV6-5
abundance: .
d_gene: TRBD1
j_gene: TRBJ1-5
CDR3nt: TGTGCCAGCGCGACAGGGGTCGGTCAGCCCCAGCATTTT
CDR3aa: CASATGVGQPQHF

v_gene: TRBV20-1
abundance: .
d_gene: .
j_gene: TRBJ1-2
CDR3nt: TGCAGTGCTCGAGGACTGGAAGGCTACACCTTC
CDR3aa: CSARGLEGYTF

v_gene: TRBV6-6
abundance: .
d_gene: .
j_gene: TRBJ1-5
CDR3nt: TGTGCCAGCAGTGTTACAGGGAATAGCAATCAGCCCCAGCATTTT
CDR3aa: CASSVTGNSNQPQHF

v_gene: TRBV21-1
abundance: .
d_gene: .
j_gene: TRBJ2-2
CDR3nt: TGTGCCAGCAGCGGGCAGGGGTTTGGCTTTTGGGGCAGCACCGGGGAGCTGTTTTTT
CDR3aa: CASSGQGFGFWGSTGELFF

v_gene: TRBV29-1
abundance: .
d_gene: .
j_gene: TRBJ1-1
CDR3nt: TGCAGCGGAAGAAGGACAGCGAACTCTGAAGCTTTCTTT
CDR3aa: CSGRRTANSEAFF

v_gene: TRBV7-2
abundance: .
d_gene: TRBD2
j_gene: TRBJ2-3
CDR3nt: TGTGCCAGCAGCTTGAGGAGCGGGGGGGCCGGAACGCAGTATTTT
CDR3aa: CASSLRSGGAGTQYF